This T cell receptor beta chain originates from a study of shared clonotypes between healthy human individuals. The protocol was immunoSEQ multiplex PCR, while the TCRdb copy is restricted to in-frame clones and leaves out a portion. The table has 2 million to 2.5 million clones, around 95% seen once. Adult donors, all healthy and HIV-negative, had no recent acute infections or vaccinations. Trimming shortened V by 3 bases and J by 6 bases, and 9 bases separated the two germline ends. Looked up from germline, CDR1 is KGHSH and CDR2 is LQKENI. The CDR3 has 13 residues. This sequence joins TRBV18 and TRBJ1-5, with D perhaps TRBD1 (5 bases). This receptor was obtained from a young man in good health. Sequencing was carried out using naive CD4+ T cells sorted from blood. Noted subset: CD45RA+ positively selected. For the CDR3, the DNA is TGTGCCAGCTCACCGCAGGGTTCTCAGCCCCAGCATTTT. It translates to CASSPQGSQPQHF.